This T cell receptor (beta chain) was profiled in a study of shared clonotypes between healthy human individuals. Clones were read by immunoSEQ multiplex PCR, and TCRdb kept only the in-frame ones, dropping some. The sample has some 2.1 million clones; around 93% are singletons. The CDR3 has 13 amino acids. V dropped 1 base and J dropped 6 bases, with 9 bases sitting between them. CDR1 is MNHEY, CDR2 SMNVEV, per germline (reference sequence). For this clone: The sample contains more than one DNA sequence encoding this CDR3.

Terminally differentiated effector memory CD45RA+ cells were left out of the naive CD8 fraction, which was CD45RO-negative and positively selected for CCR7. What was sequenced was naive CD8+ T cells from PBMCs. The genes are TRBV27 and TRBJ1-2, with TRBD1 as a possible D gene (6 bases). The clonotype was recovered from a man aged 18 to 35 in good health. Some clones in this sample may be carry-over from other donors' samples. The CDR3 reads CASSLLQGDGYTF. As DNA, the CDR3 is TGTGCCAGCAGTTTATTACAGGGAGATGGCTACACCTTC.